Each of the 28 T cell receptor beta chains below was sequenced from the same sample in a study of shared clonotypes between healthy human individuals. Here immunoSEQ multiplex PCR was the method, and the copy in TCRdb shows in-frame clones only, minus some. The profile shows roughly 1,100,000 clones, about 76% of them singletons. Sequences were obtained from memory CD4+ T cells sorted from blood. The sample's subset: CD45RA-negative fraction. The receptors derive from a man younger than 35 in good health.

The chain recombines TRBV5-6 with TRBJ2-3; perhaps TRBD2 as D (6 bases). The V end lost 6 bases, the J end lost 2 bases, and 16 bases lay between the germline ends. The CDR3 runs to 15 residues. CDR1 is SGHDT, CDR2 YYEEEE, per germline. The CDR3 sequence is CASTLLGGNTDTQYF. Here the CDR3 DNA reads TGTGCCAGCACTTTACTGGGGGGAAACACAGATACGCAGTATTTT.

V is TRBV18 and J is TRBJ1-4; no clear D. This CDR3 has 15 amino acids. CDR1 KGHSH and CDR2 LQKENI come from the germline V gene. V lost 0 bases, J lost 8 bases, and 13 bases lay in between. CDR3 loop: CASSPPRAGREKLFF. The CDR3 DNA reads TGTGCCAGCTCACCACCTAGGGCAGGCAGGGAAAAACTGTTTTTT. The full variable domain, completed using reference TRBV18 and TRBJ1-4, is NAGVMQNPRHLVRRRGQEARLRCSPMKGHSHVYWYRQLPEEGLKFMVYLQKENIIDESGMPKERFSAEFPKEGPSILRIQQVVRGDSAAYFCASSPPRAGREKLFFGSGTQLSVL.

The chain carries TRBV29-1 and TRBJ1-2; 9 nucleotides match TRBD1. Unmatched junction bases numbered 7, after V lost 7 bases and J lost 7 bases. CDR1 SQVTM and CDR2 ANQGSEA come from the germline V gene. The CDR3 loop spans 12 amino acids. The CDR3 DNA sequence: TGCAGCGACCTGACAGGGGGTAGTGGCTACACCTTC. Its translation is CSDLTGGSGYTF.

This chain connects TRBV19 to TRBJ2-3; 10 nucleotides line up with TRBD1. Germline V gives CDR1 LNHDA, CDR2 SQIVND (reference sequence). The V and J ends lost 5 bases and 6 bases, in that order; junction bases with no gene match: 8. The CDR3 is made up of 15 amino acids. CDR3 protein: CASSPGTGAWDTQYF. CDR3 nucleotides: TGTGCCAGTAGTCCGGGGACAGGGGCATGGGATACGCAGTATTTT.

The chain has TRBV5-1 and TRBJ1-4; D is unresolved. Germline loops: CDR1 SGHRS, CDR2 YFSETQ. V was cut by 1 base and J by 4 bases, with 8 bases left in between. CDR3 length: 14 residues. The CDR3 DNA reads TGCGCCAGCAGCTTGAGGGCCGATAATGAAAAACTGTTTTTT. Its protein is CASSLRADNEKLFF.

A remark on this clone: The same CDR3 is also encoded by other DNA sequences in this sample. This chain joins TRBV15 and TRBJ1-2; 7 bases map to TRBD1. From germline, CDR1 is LNHNV and CDR2 YYDKDF (reference sequence). The CDR3 covers 15 residues. V shed 0 bases and J 5 bases; nucleotides not matched to a gene: 6. The CDR3, as DNA: TGTGCCACCAGCAGAGAGACAGGGAGGGGGTATGGCTACACCTTC. It specifies CATSRETGRGYGYTF. The variable domain in full, with the rest retrieved from reference TRBV15 and TRBJ1-2, is DAMVIQNPRYQVTQFGKPVTLSCSQTLNHNVMYWYQQKSSQAPKLLFHYYDKDFNNEADTPDNFQSRRPNTSFCFLDIRSPGLGDTAMYLCATSRETGRGYGYTFGSGTRLTVV.

V is TRBV6-5 and J is TRBJ2-1; 13 nucleotides match TRBD2. This CDR3 contains 16 residues. Germline CDR1 MNHEY, CDR2 SVGAGI. The J segment lost 8 bases and the V segment lost 2 bases, leaving 6 bases of the junction unmatched. The DNA of the CDR3 is TGTGCCAGCAGTTACATGGGGACTAGCGGGATCCATGAGCAGTTCTTC. This sequence encodes CASSYMGTSGIHEQFF.

The chain uses TRBV7-8 and TRBJ2-3, with D possibly being TRBD2 (5 bases). CDR3 length: 15 residues. CDR1 is SGHVS, CDR2 FQNEAQ, per germline. Trimming cost V 5 bases and J 2 bases, with 14 bases left between them. CDR3 in amino acids: CASSIRTGFTDTQYF. In DNA, the CDR3 is TGTGCCAGCAGCATTCGGACGGGATTCACAGATACGCAGTATTTT.

This rearrangement joins TRBV6-6 to TRBJ1-5; 7 positions match TRBD1. The germline V gene encodes CDR1 MNHNY and CDR2 SVGAGI (reference sequence). This CDR3 has 13 residues. J gave up 6 bases and V 7 bases, and 6 bases lay outside the gene matches. CDR3 amino acids: CASTPGGFQPQHF. CDR3 bases: TGTGCCAGCACCCCAGGGGGATTTCAGCCCCAGCATTTT.

The chain uses TRBV2 and TRBJ1-4; D uncertain. This CDR3 spans 10 amino acids. Germline V gene lookup returns CDR1 SNHLY and CDR2 FYNNEI. Trimming pared 4 bases from V and 12 bases from J, leaving 6 bases between. CDR3 amino acids: CASSVRQLFF. CDR3 sequence (DNA): TGTGCCAGCAGTGTCAGGCAACTGTTTTTT. Based on the CDR3 plus reference TRBV2 and TRBJ1-4, the full variable domain is EPEVTQTPSHQVTQMGQEVILRCVPISNHLYFYWYRQILGQKVEFLVSFYNNEISEKSEIFDDQFSVERPDGSNFTLKIRSTKLEDSAMYFCASSVRQLFFGSGTQLSVL.

The gene calls are TRBV6-6 and TRBJ1-4; D perhaps matches TRBD1 (5 bases). The germline V gene encodes CDR1 MNHNY and CDR2 SVGAGI (reference sequence). The germline V and J ends were trimmed by 6 bases and 8 bases, with 16 bases remaining between them. The CDR3 extends over 14 amino acids. For the CDR3, the DNA is TGTGCCAGCAGGCAGGGTGAACGGAGGGAAAAACTGTTTTTT. As protein: CASRQGERREKLFF.

This clone was detected a few times. The chain couples TRBV19 to TRBJ1-1; D unresolved. In germline, CDR1 is LNHDA, CDR2 SQIVND (reference sequence). The V gene lost 9 bases and the J gene lost 6 bases, with 14 bases spanning the gap. This CDR3 has 12 amino acids. CDR3 nucleotides: TGTGCCAGCGGAGGGAGTCTCCCTGAAGCTTTCTTT. As protein: CASGGSLPEAFF.

The V and J genes are TRBV5-1 and TRBJ2-3; the D gene is possibly TRBD2 (7 bases). Germline V lookup: CDR1 SGHRS, CDR2 YFSETQ. V was pared by 4 bases and J by 2 bases, with 11 bases between. CDR3 length: 14 residues. The CDR3, as DNA: TGCGCCAGCAGCGGCGGGGGCCCCACAGATACGCAGTATTTT. As protein: CASSGGGPTDTQYF. The variable domain in full, with the rest retrieved from reference TRBV5-1 and TRBJ2-3, is KAGVTQTPRYLIKTRGQQVTLSCSPISGHRSVSWYQQTPGQGLQFLFEYFSETQRNKGNFPGRFSGRQFSNSRSEMNVSTLELGDSALYLCASSGGGPTDTQYFGPGTRLTVL.

The J gene is TRBJ1-6, the V gene TRBV9, with 10 bases lining up with TRBD1. Germline V CDR1 and CDR2: SGDLS, YYNGEE. V shed 0 bases, J shed 6 bases, and the junction held 3 bases outside the gene matches. The CDR3 sequence is 16 residues long. The CDR3 region has the DNA TGTGCCAGCAGCGTAGGTGACAGGGGGCCTAATTCACCCCTCCACTTT. It translates to CASSVGDRGPNSPLHF.

A few counts support this clone. The rearrangement uses TRBV10-2 and TRBJ1-1; D gene ambiguous. V lost 0 bases and J lost 5, with 7 bases in between. The V gene's germline CDR1 is WSHSY and CDR2 SAAADI. The CDR3 spans 13 residues. The CDR3 here is CASSESMGTEAFF. The CDR3 bases are TGCGCCAGCAGTGAGTCGATGGGAACTGAAGCTTTCTTT.

This clone was recorded a few times. The rearrangement joins TRBV5-1 to TRBJ2-3, with 11 bases lining up with TRBD2. The V segment lost 4 bases and the J segment 4 bases; nucleotides outside the gene matches: 8. CDR1 is SGHRS, CDR2 YFSETQ, per germline. This CDR3 has 16 amino acids. The DNA of the CDR3 is TGCGCCAGCAGCCCCCAACTAGCGGGAGTGTCAGATACGCAGTATTTT. It translates to CASSPQLAGVSDTQYF.

The V gene is TRBV18, the J gene TRBJ1-2; no clear D. This CDR3 comprises 14 residues. From germline, CDR1 is KGHSH and CDR2 LQKENI. V was clipped by 3 bases and J by 4 bases, with 12 bases between them. CDR3 coding DNA: TGTGCCAGCTCACCTCGAACGGATTTCTATGGCTACACCTTC. This gives the protein CASSPRTDFYGYTF. Supplemented by reference TRBV18 and TRBJ1-2, the full variable domain reads NAGVMQNPRHLVRRRGQEARLRCSPMKGHSHVYWYRQLPEEGLKFMVYLQKENIIDESGMPKERFSAEFPKEGPSILRIQQVVRGDSAAYFCASSPRTDFYGYTFGSGTRLTVV.

The chain joins TRBV19 to TRBJ1-4; 9 nucleotides line up with TRBD1. The germline V gene has CDR1 LNHDA and CDR2 SQIVND (reference sequence). This CDR3 contains 15 residues. The V and J ends lost 2 bases and 8 bases, in that order; junction bases with no gene match: 6. This CDR3 reads CASSIQGQGLEKLFF. The CDR3 coding sequence is TGTGCCAGTAGTATACAGGGACAGGGTTTAGAAAAACTGTTTTTT.

The rearrangement joins TRBV6-5 to TRBJ2-7; D unclear. Germline V gives CDR1 MNHEY, CDR2 SVGAGI. CDR3 length: 14 residues. V shed 0 bases and J shed 3 bases, with 9 bases lying between them. The CDR3 nucleotides are TGTGCCAGCAGTTACTCAGGCAGTGTCTACGAGCAGTACTTC. It specifies CASSYSGSVYEQYF.

This chain joins TRBV7-3 and TRBJ1-4; perhaps TRBD1 as D (5 bases). Germline V lookup: CDR1 SGHTA, CDR2 FQGTGA. V was pared by 5 bases and J by 13 bases, with 20 bases between. The CDR3 is 14 residues long. In DNA, the CDR3 is TGTGCCAGCAGCCAGAGGGGCCCCTGGGCCGGACTGTTTTTT. Translation gives CASSQRGPWAGLFF.

The genes are TRBV10-3 and TRBJ2-7; 8 bases agree with TRBD1. Germline loops: CDR1 ENHRY, CDR2 SYGVKD. This CDR3 spans 14 amino acids. With 6 bases clipped from V and 2 bases from J, the junction kept 6 bases outside the gene matches. The CDR3 DNA reads as TGTGCCATCAGGCCGGACAGGGAAGCCTACGAGCAGTACTTC. Its protein is CAIRPDREAYEQYF.

This clone was picked up a small number of times. The chain recombines TRBV19 with TRBJ1-2; 7 bases are a match to TRBD1. Germline V gives CDR1 LNHDA, CDR2 SQIVND (reference sequence). This CDR3 has 16 residues. J was trimmed by 3 bases and V by 7 bases; bases with no gene match: 14. The CDR3 reads CASMPSSYTGDYGYTF. In DNA form, the CDR3 reads TGTGCCAGTATGCCGAGTTCTTACACAGGGGACTATGGCTACACCTTC.

In this sample, this clone turned up once. The V call is TRBV10-1, the J call TRBJ2-3, with D unresolved. Germline V gives CDR1 WNHNN, CDR2 SYGVQD (reference sequence). The CDR3 totals 15 residues. V lost 0 bases, J lost 0 bases, and 7 bases lay in between. CDR3 sequence: CASSESPGSTDTQYF. The CDR3 DNA reads as TGCGCCAGCAGTGAGTCTCCAGGTAGCACAGATACGCAGTATTTT.

The chain employs TRBV2 and TRBJ1-5; possible D gene TRBD1, 5 bases. This CDR3 is built from 14 residues. V was trimmed by 7 bases and J by 3 bases, leaving 13 bases between them. Germline CDR1 SNHLY, CDR2 FYNNEI. Here the CDR3 DNA reads TGTGCCAGCATGGAGGACAAAGACAATCAGCCCCAGCATTTT. This translates into CASMEDKDNQPQHF.

CDR3 in amino acids: CASSLDPGVRSEAFF. The CDR3 region has the DNA TGCGCCAGCAGCTTGGATCCAGGGGTCAGGTCTGAAGCTTTCTTT. V usage is TRBV5-1 and J usage is TRBJ1-1; tentative D call: TRBD1 (6 bases). Germline V gene sequence: CDR1 SGHRS, CDR2 YFSETQ. CDR3 length: 15 amino acids. Between the trimmed V and J ends, which lost 0 bases and 6 bases, there was a span of 15 bases.

This sequence joins TRBV11-3 and TRBJ2-1, with D possibly called TRBD1 or TRBD2 (5 bases each). The CDR3 totals 13 residues. Germline assignment: CDR1 SGHNT and CDR2 YENEEA. Trimming stripped 0 bases from V and 5 bases from J, with 5 bases between. The CDR3 is CASSLEGDNEQFF. The CDR3 bases are TGTGCCAGCAGCTTAGAGGGGGACAATGAGCAGTTCTTC.

There are many counts of this clone. In the same sample, other DNA sequences code for this CDR3. This chain connects TRBV5-1 to TRBJ1-1, with D hard to call. This CDR3 is built from 13 residues. CDR1 is SGHRS and CDR2 is YFSETQ in the germline V gene. V was trimmed by 0 bases and J by 4 bases, leaving 7 bases between them. CDR3: CASSLGGGTEAFF. CDR3 sequence (DNA): TGCGCCAGCAGCTTGGGGGGTGGCACTGAAGCTTTCTTT.

The V call is TRBV11-2, the J call TRBJ1-2, with D maybe TRBD1 (5 bases). The CDR3 spans 12 residues. V was cut by 10 bases and J by 3 bases, with 12 bases left in between. CDR1 and CDR2 (germline): SGHAT, FQNNGV. CDR3 amino acids: CATAPGYYGYTF. CDR3 sequence (DNA): TGTGCCACCGCCCCAGGGTACTATGGCTACACCTTC.